These 9 T cell receptor beta chains share one sample of origin, sequenced in a study of T cells in Graves' hyperthyroidism and ophthalmopathy. Authors of the study amplified TCR beta CDR3 regions from RNA transcripts. HTBI primers were employed in a first-round RT-PCR of the TCR CDR3. MiXCR, applied by TCRdb to the multiplex PCR reads, yields one record per CDR3 protein. The data hold 560,000 or so distinct CDR3 sequences, with roughly 46% observed a single time. Sequencing was performed on peripheral blood or thyroid tissue (not recorded which). The receptors were gathered from a woman in her late teens or twenties with Graves' hyperthyroidism.

Notes on this clonotype: A clone one base away is much larger, so this may be a read error. V and J are TRBV24-1 and TRBJ1-2; the D is unclear. Germline V gene sequence: CDR1 KGHDR, CDR2 SFDVKD. The CDR3 has 11 amino acids. With 2 bases removed from V and 12 bases from J, the gap between germline ends came to 9 bases. The CDR3, as DNA: TGTGCCACCAGTGATTGGAAAGGGAACACCTTC. Translated, it gives CATSDWKGNTF.

This chain uses TRBV7-9 with TRBJ2-1; 9 bases match TRBD2. Germline CDR1 SEHNR, CDR2 FQNEAQ (reference sequence). V lost 6 bases, J lost 3 bases, and 12 bases stayed unmatched. The CDR3 extends over 17 amino acids. The CDR3 coding sequence is TGTGCCAGCAGTGAGTCTAGCGGGAAGACTTTCTACAATGAGCAGTTCTTC. Its protein is CASSESSGKTFYNEQFF.

The table lists this clonotype with a count of one. This chain joins TRBV7-2 and TRBJ2-5; D possibly corresponds to TRBD1 (6 bases). This CDR3 is 11 amino acids long. Germline V gives CDR1 SGHTA, CDR2 FQGNSA. The V and J ends lost 4 bases and 9 bases respectively, with 9 bases between them. CDR3 protein: CASSSRTAQYF. DNA for the CDR3: TGTGCCAGCAGCTCCAGGACAGCCCAGTACTTC.

This clonotype was recorded many times. In DNA form, the CDR3 reads TGTGCCAGCAGCTTATTAAGCCTTTCTGAAGCTTTCTTT. This gives the protein CASSLLSLSEAFF. This chain links TRBV7-9 with TRBJ1-1, with D hard to call. Germline values: CDR1 SEHNR, CDR2 FQNEAQ (reference sequence). V was cut by 2 bases and J by 6 bases, with 10 bases left in between. The CDR3 contains 13 residues.

Regarding this clonotype: A junction end diverges from the germline sequence, so it may reflect a read error. The J gene is TRBJ2-2, the V gene TRBV11-1; 10 nucleotides agree with TRBD2. The CDR3 covers 16 residues. Looked up from germline, CDR1 is SGHAT and CDR2 is FQDESV (reference sequence). CDR3 protein: CSSSLRTSGLTGELFF. For the CDR3, the DNA is TGTTCCAGTAGCCTAAGGACTAGCGGATTGACCGGGGAGCTGTTTTTT.

This chain connects TRBV10-3 to TRBJ2-7; TRBD2 matches 10 bases. Losses at the gene ends were 5 bases for V and 2 bases for J; bases not matched to a gene: 3. Germline values: CDR1 ENHRY, CDR2 SYGVKD. The CDR3 runs 14 residues. The CDR3 loop reads CAISSLAGAYEQYF. CDR3 nucleotide sequence: TGTGCCATCAGTAGCCTAGCGGGAGCCTACGAGCAGTACTTC.

This clonotype was seen repeatedly, ten times or more. The J gene is TRBJ2-2, the V gene TRBV10-3; D is undetermined. The V and J ends lost 2 bases and 0 bases respectively, with 7 bases between them. There are 15 residues in the CDR3. The germline V gene has CDR1 ENHRY and CDR2 SYGVKD. The CDR3 sequence is CAISEAGSNTGELFF. In DNA form, the CDR3 reads TGTGCCATCAGTGAGGCAGGCTCGAACACCGGGGAGCTGTTTTTT.

The chain employs TRBV7-3 and TRBJ2-7; TRBD2 aligns across 10 bases. This CDR3 comprises 13 residues. Germline-derived CDR1 and CDR2 are SGHTA and FQGTGA. V lost 5 bases to trimming and J lost 6 bases; unmatched junction nucleotides: 4. The CDR3 coding sequence is TGTGCCAGCAGCCAGCGACTAGCGGGCGAGCAGTACTTC. It translates to CASSQRLAGEQYF.

Concerning this clonotype: The CDR3 carries no conserved terminal phenylalanine or tryptophan, so it likely arises from a read error. Because the CDR3's place on the DNA is in doubt, the DNA is left out and the CDR3 is given as listed by TCRdb. This chain uses TRBV7-9 with TRBJ1-3; the DNA was not used to check the table's D call, TRBD1. The germline V gene encodes CDR1 SEHNR and CDR2 FQNEAQ (reference sequence). 8 amino acids form the CDR3, both terminal residues included. This CDR3 reads CASSSGRI.